This record concerns one TCR beta chain sequence. Its specific antigen is unknown. The record has no base qualities; no much larger clone is one base away. The entry originates in a study of post-analysis software for immune sequencing data (dated by TCRdb to the mid-2010s). Context from the whole study: The recorded disease courses included relapsing-remitting, secondary progressive and progressive-relapsing multiple sclerosis, and some patients had no subtype annotation. A subset of samples was prepared in parallel using single-end sample barcoding, then pooled and co-amplified after Illumina adapter ligation. Patient repertoires were compared against about a dozen previously published healthy control repertoires from donors aged about 6 to 26 years. The investigation overall reported the following: Compared with controls, multiple sclerosis patients had significantly lower normalized Chao1 diversity, a finding suggesting substantial peripheral T-cell clonal expansion. Strong co-clustering of samples prepared in the same batch was shown by direct clustering with F measure, prompting a batch-effect correction. The multiple sclerosis patient group was slightly younger than the control group.

To demonstrate the VDJtools post-analysis software, the study profiled TCR beta repertoires from the peripheral blood of about a dozen young patients with multiple sclerosis. The patients with multiple sclerosis were children and adolescents between roughly 6 and 17 years of age. Library preparation used PCR. Instrument used: Illumina HiSeq 2500. Unique molecular identifiers were incorporated into TCR beta cDNA libraries to reduce PCR and sequencing biases. Per 1 to 10 million input T cells, some 500,000 cDNA molecules were obtained, such that each molecule approximated one T cell. The patient libraries were prepared and sequenced using the same protocol as the earlier healthy control dataset. Within a given batch, samples were prepared together, multiplexed and sequenced on the same HiSeq lane. The paper's data handling went like this. Raw barcoded reads were processed with MIGEC, and single-read molecular identifier groups were discarded before consensus assembly and CDR3 extraction. Clonotype tables were post-analysed with VDJtools, and diversity was normalized by down-sampling all datasets to the smallest sample size. To correct batch-related cross-sample contamination, repertoire overlap clustering matched CDR3 amino acid sequences but not nucleotide sequences. Starting from the raw public reads, TCRdb applied fastp trimming at Q25, assembled clones with MiXCR and retained in-frame beta chains. For every CDR3 protein sequence, its rows merge into one entry that carries the most common genes and DNA. The V and J calls were determined by TCRdb, not by the authors. Present in this sample are about 380,000 distinct CDR3 sequences, about a third of which were seen just once. The ten largest clonotypes hold roughly 12% of the sample.

The sequenced material came from blood. The clonotype comes from a girl aged 5-17 years with multiple sclerosis.

DNA sequence: TGTGCCAGCAGTTTACAGGGACTAGCATCCTACGAGCAGTACTTC. This gives the protein CASSLQGLASYEQYF. The chain couples TRBV12-3 or TRBV12-4 to TRBJ2-7, and 9 junctional nucleotides match TRBD2. From the cysteine up to the phenylalanine, the CDR3 has a length of 15 residues. The DNA shown is the 45-base CDR3, in frame from base 1. Ends trimmed: V by 2 bases, J by 1 base; bases unmatched to a gene: 3.